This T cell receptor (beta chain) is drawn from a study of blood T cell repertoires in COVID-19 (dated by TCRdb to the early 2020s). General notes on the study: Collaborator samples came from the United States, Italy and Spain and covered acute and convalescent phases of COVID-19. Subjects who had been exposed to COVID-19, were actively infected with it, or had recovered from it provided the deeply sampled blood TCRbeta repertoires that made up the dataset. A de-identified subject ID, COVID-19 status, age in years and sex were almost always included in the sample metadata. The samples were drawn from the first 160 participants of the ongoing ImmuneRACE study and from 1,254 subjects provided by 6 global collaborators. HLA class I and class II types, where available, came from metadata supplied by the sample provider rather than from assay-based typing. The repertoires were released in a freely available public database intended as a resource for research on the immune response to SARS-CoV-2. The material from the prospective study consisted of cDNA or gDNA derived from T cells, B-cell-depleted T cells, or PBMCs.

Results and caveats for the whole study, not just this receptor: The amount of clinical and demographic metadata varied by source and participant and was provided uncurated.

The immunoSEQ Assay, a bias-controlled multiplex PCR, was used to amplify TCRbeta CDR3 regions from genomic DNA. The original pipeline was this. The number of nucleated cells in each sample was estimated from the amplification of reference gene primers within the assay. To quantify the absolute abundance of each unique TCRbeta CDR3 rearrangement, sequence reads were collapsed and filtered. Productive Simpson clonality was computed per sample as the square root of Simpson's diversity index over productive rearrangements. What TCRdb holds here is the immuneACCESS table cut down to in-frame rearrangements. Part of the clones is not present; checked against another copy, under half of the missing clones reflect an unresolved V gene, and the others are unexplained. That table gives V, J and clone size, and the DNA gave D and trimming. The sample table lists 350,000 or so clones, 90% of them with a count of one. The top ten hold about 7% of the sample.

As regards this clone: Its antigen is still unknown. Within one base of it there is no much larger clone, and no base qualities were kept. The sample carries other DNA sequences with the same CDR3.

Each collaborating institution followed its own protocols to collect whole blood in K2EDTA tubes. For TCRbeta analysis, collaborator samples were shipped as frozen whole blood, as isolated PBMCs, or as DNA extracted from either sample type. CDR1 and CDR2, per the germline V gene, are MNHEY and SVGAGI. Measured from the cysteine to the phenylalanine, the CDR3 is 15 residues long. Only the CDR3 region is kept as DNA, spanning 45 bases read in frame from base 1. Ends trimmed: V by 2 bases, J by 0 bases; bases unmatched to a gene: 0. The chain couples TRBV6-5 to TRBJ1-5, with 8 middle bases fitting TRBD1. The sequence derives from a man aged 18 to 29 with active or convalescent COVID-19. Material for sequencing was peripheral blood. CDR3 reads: CASSYDRGSNQPQHF. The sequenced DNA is TGTGCCAGCAGTTACGACAGGGGTAGCAATCAGCCCCAGCATTTT.